A single sample gave rise to the 17 T cell receptor beta chains below, sequenced in a study of tumor-infiltrating lymphocytes in primary liver carcinoma. Using a constant-region primer together with ProtoScript II reverse transcriptase, TCR beta cDNA was made from 500 ng of total RNA. Three rounds of nested multiplex PCR with slightly modified ARM-PCR produced TCR beta libraries. Primers for the first two PCR rounds were TRBV1-TRBV30 forward primers and a C-beta reverse primer (roughly 10 cycles per round). From the multiplex PCR reads, TCRdb called clonotypes with MiXCR, one entry per CDR3 protein. The table shows approximately 310,000 distinct CDR3 sequences, with roughly two thirds occurring only once. Researchers drew blood RNA from unsorted whole blood and extracted germline DNA as well. What was sequenced was peripheral blood. These TCRs come from a man aged 40-50 years with primary liver carcinoma and hepatitis B virus infection.

The chain joins TRBV11-3 to TRBJ2-7; TRBD1 matches at 7 bases. The trim removed 4 bases at V and 4 bases at J, leaving 7 bases unmatched. Germline CDR1 reads SGHNT; CDR2 reads YENEEA. CDR3 length: 14 residues. Here the CDR3 reads CASSSLGQPYEQYF. As DNA, the CDR3 is TGTGCCAGCAGCTCCCTGGGACAGCCTTACGAGCAGTACTTC.

Concerning this clonotype: At one of its ends the junction is not consistent with the germline gene, which may arise from a read error. CDR3 in DNA: TGCGCCAGCAGCCAAGATATCGGCCAGGGACAAGAGACCCAGTGCTTC. It codes for CASSQDIGQGQETQCF. The chain is built from TRBV4-3 and TRBJ2-5; D possibly corresponds to TRBD1 (6 bases). In germline, CDR1 is LGHNA, CDR2 YSLEER. There are 16 residues in the CDR3.

In its sample, this clonotype was seen many times. The chain links TRBV6-6 to TRBJ1-2; weak D call: TRBD1 (5 bases). CDR1 MNHNY and CDR2 SVGAGI come from the germline V gene (reference sequence). This CDR3 contains 16 residues. Trimming cost V 7 bases and J 7 bases, with 25 bases left between them. The CDR3 nucleotides are TGTGCCAGCACCATGGGGGGTGCAATGGGGATCGGTGGCTACACCTTC. Translation: CASTMGGAMGIGGYTF.

In its sample, this clonotype was seen many times. The genes are TRBV30 and TRBJ2-5; D not certain. Germline V lookup: CDR1 GTSNPN, CDR2 SVGIG (reference sequence). The V and J ends lost 5 bases and 2 bases respectively, with 12 bases between them. CDR3 size: 13 residues. The CDR3 reads CAWARRAQETQYF. CDR3 in DNA: TGTGCCTGGGCGAGAAGGGCGCAAGAGACCCAGTACTTC.

V gene TRBV11-1 combines with J gene TRBJ2-1; D unresolved. The V end lost 6 bases, the J end lost 12 bases, and 27 bases lay between the germline ends. The CDR3 spans 16 residues. The V gene's germline CDR1 is SGHAT and CDR2 FQDESV (reference sequence). CDR3: CASRKRMRIGEDGQFF. For the CDR3, the DNA is TGTGCCAGCAGAAAAAGGATGAGGATAGGAGAGGATGGGCAGTTCTTC.

In regard to this clonotype: Just one base apart from a much larger clone, this may be a read error. The rearrangement joins TRBV6-2 or TRBV6-3 to TRBJ2-3; 10 bases map to TRBD2. The germline V gene encodes CDR1 MNHEY and CDR2 SVGEGT. The CDR3 spans 16 residues. In DNA, the CDR3 is TGTACCAGCAGCATCCTCCCTAGCGGGAGAAAGGATACGCAGTATTTT. Residues: CTSSILPSGRKDTQYF.

This clonotype was detected ten times or more. The chain has TRBV4-1 and TRBJ2-7; D may be TRBD1 or TRBD2 (7 bases each). V was cut by 1 base and J by 4 bases, with 14 bases left in between. This CDR3 is built from 15 residues. Germline CDR1 reads MGHRA; CDR2 reads YSYEKL. DNA of the CDR3: TGCGCCAGCAGCCAAGGCAGGGGGGGCAGGTACGAGCAGTACTTC. Protein: CASSQGRGGRYEQYF.

A remark on this clonotype: This may come from a read error, since a much larger clone is one base off. This chain joins TRBV12-5 and TRBJ2-1; the D call may be TRBD1 or TRBD2 (5 bases each). From germline, CDR1 is LGHNT and CDR2 FRNRAP. This CDR3 region has 12 residues. CDR3 sequence reads: CVSGGPGNEQFF. The DNA of the CDR3 is TGTGTTAGTGGGGGACCAGGCAATGAGCAGTTCTTC.

Only a few counts were recorded for this clonotype. The V call is TRBV6-6, the J call TRBJ2-3; the match to TRBD1 covers 9 bases. The trim removed 7 bases at V and 2 bases at J, leaving 4 bases unmatched. Germline CDR1 is MNHNY and CDR2 is SVGAGI (reference sequence). The CDR3 is made up of 14 amino acids. The CDR3 DNA is TGTGCCAGCAACCGGGACAGGGCCACAGATACGCAGTATTTT. This translates into CASNRDRATDTQYF.

The table lists this clonotype with a count of one. A junction end diverges from the germline sequence, so it may reflect a read error. The chain has TRBV11-2 and TRBJ2-6; D call uncertain. This CDR3 comprises 14 residues. CDR1 is SGHAT and CDR2 is FQNNGV in the germline V gene. CDR3 loop: CASGLSSRVNVLSF. The CDR3 DNA follows: TGTGCCAGCGGGTTGAGCTCTAGGGTCAACGTCCTGTCTTTC.

In its sample, this clonotype was seen once. The chain uses TRBV5-6 and TRBJ2-5; no clear D. Trimming cost V 4 bases and J 5 bases, with 18 bases left between them. Per germline, CDR1 SGHDT and CDR2 YYEEEE. The CDR3 has 15 residues. This CDR3 is CASSQIQKGMETQYF. The DNA for the CDR3 is TGTGCCAGCAGCCAAATACAGAAAGGGATGGAGACCCAGTACTTC.

A word on this clonotype: Given a much more abundant clone one base away, this may be a read error. V gene TRBV12-3 or TRBV12-4 combines with J gene TRBJ1-4, with D unresolved. The CDR3 spans 11 residues. Trimming took 3 bases from V and 13 from J, leaving 9 bases between them. The CDR3 loop is CASSLGWALFF. The CDR3 DNA sequence: TGTGCCAGCAGTTTGGGTTGGGCACTGTTTTTT.

On this clonotype: At one end the junction does not follow the germline gene, possibly because of a read error. The chain is built from TRBV11-1 and TRBJ2-7; no clear D. CDR1 SGHAT and CDR2 FQDESV come from the germline V gene (reference sequence). This CDR3 is 15 amino acids long. This CDR3 reads CASSRATYRSYDQYF. The CDR3 coding sequence is TGTGCCAGCAGCCGTGCTACCTACAGATCCTACGACCAGTACTTC.

The J gene is TRBJ2-1, the V gene TRBV28; a possible D gene is TRBD1 (5 bases). Trimming removed 4 bases from V and 0 bases from J, with 13 bases in between. Germline-derived CDR1 and CDR2 are MDHEN and SYDVKM. The CDR3 is made up of 16 amino acids. The CDR3 DNA sequence: TGTGCCAGCAGTTCCTCAGGACACGGCTCCTACAATGAGCAGTTCTTC. This codes for CASSSSGHGSYNEQFF.

V usage is TRBV9 and J usage is TRBJ2-1; TRBD1 might be the D (6 bases). Germline V gene lookup returns CDR1 SGDLS and CDR2 YYNGEE. The CDR3 is 13 amino acids. Trimming removed 4 bases at V and 4 bases at J, with 9 bases between. The CDR3 sequence: CASSPQGYNEQFF. The DNA of the CDR3 is TGTGCCAGCAGCCCGCAGGGGTACAATGAGCAGTTCTTC.

The rearrangement links TRBV11-3 to TRBJ2-1; TRBD2 is a possible D gene (7 bases). Germline V gene sequence: CDR1 SGHNT, CDR2 YENEEA. The CDR3 spans 16 residues. V lost 5 bases to trimming and J lost 10 bases, with 24 bases between them. CDR3 DNA: TGTGCCAGCAGCATATTCGGGGGGCTATGGATTGGCGAGCAGTTCTTC. Its translation is CASSIFGGLWIGEQFF.

Comment on this clonotype: Germline and junction disagree at one end, which may indicate a read error. The chain joins TRBV4-2 to TRBJ2-1, with D possibly being TRBD2 (7 bases). CDR1 is LGHNA and CDR2 is YNFKEQ in the germline V gene. This CDR3 is 16 amino acids long. This CDR3 is CASSQDLTGGRKEQFF. CDR3 DNA sequence: TGTGCCAGCAGCCAAGATTTGACGGGGGGCCGCAAAGAGCAGTTTTTC.